This is a list of T cell receptor beta chains from one sample in a study of blood T cell repertoires in COVID-19. Profiling relied on immunoSEQ multiplex PCR, and the TCRdb table lists in-frame clones only, not all of them. Of over 200,000 clones detected, roughly 80% appear once; the ten largest clones hold 15% to 20%. Material for sequencing was peripheral blood. The source of these receptors is a woman at least 80 years old with active or convalescent COVID-19. The CDR3 runs from the conserved cysteine through the conserved F or W. The order of the fields is V gene, J gene, clone size, D gene, CDR3 DNA, CDR3 protein. D genes are given only for firm matches. Expanded clones get a size class; other rows say once, few or many, or leave the size out.

TRBV28	TRBJ2-7	once	TRBD1	TGTGCCAGCAGACGGACAGGGAGGAACGAGCAGTACTTC	CASRRTGRNEQYF
TRBV15	TRBJ2-3	once	TRBD2	TGTGCCACCAGCGACGTGCGGGGGGCCTACACAGATACGCAGTATTTT	CATSDVRGAYTDTQYF
TRBV18	TRBJ2-7	few	TRBD1	TGTGCCAGCTCACCAGTCACAGGGGAATACGAGCAGTACTTC	CASSPVTGEYEQYF
TRBV30	TRBJ1-5	NA	TRBD1	TGTGCCTGGAGTACAGGGGTCGGCCAGCCCCAGCATTTT	CAWSTGVGQPQHF
TRBV24-1	TRBJ2-7	NA	TRBD1	TGTGCCACCAGTGATCCTCACAGGGGATACGACGAGCAGTACTTC	CATSDPHRGYDEQYF
TRBV24-1	TRBJ2-5	NA	TRBD1	TGTGCCTCAAGGGGGACAGGGGAGGAGACCCAGTACTTC	CASRGTGEETQYF
TRBV5-1	TRBJ2-5	NA	NA	TGCGCCAGCAGCTTGGGGTCAGGAGAGACCCAGTACTTC	CASSLGSGETQYF
TRBV27	TRBJ1-6	NA	TRBD1	TGTGCCAGCAGAAGACAGGGGTCTCGCTATAATTCACCCCTCCACTTT	CASRRQGSRYNSPLHF
TRBV7-9	TRBJ2-6	many	TRBD1	TGTGCCAGCAGCCCCGGACAGGGGATATTCTCTGGGGCCAACGTCCTGACTTTC	CASSPGQGIFSGANVLTF
TRBV7-3	TRBJ2-1	NA	TRBD1	TGTGCCAGCAGTGACAGGGGATTTAGCAATGAGCAGTTCTTC	CASSDRGFSNEQFF
TRBV5-6	TRBJ1-6	few	TRBD1	TGTGCCAGCAGCCCGGACAGGGGGCTGATTAATTCACCCCTCCACTTT	CASSPDRGLINSPLHF
TRBV19	TRBJ1-4	NA	NA	TGTGCCAGTAGTATACTGAACAGGGAAGGGGAAAAACTGTTTTTT	CASSILNREGEKLFF
TRBV19	TRBJ2-6	few	NA	TGTGCCAGTAGGGTATTGAGCTCTGGGGCCAACGTCCTGACTTTC	CASRVLSSGANVLTF
TRBV5-1	TRBJ2-3	once	TRBD2	TGCGCCAGCAGCACGACTAGCGGAACAGATACGCAGTATTTT	CASSTTSGTDTQYF
TRBV7-9	TRBJ2-3	NA	NA	TGTGCCAGCAGCTTACTAGTTACCACAGATACGCAGTATTTT	CASSLLVTTDTQYF
TRBV14	TRBJ2-5	NA	TRBD2	TGTGCCAGCAGCCAAGTATTGGGTCTAGCGGGAGCGGATGAGACCCAGTACTTC	CASSQVLGLAGADETQYF
TRBV28	TRBJ2-3	once	NA	TGTGCCAGCAGCCCGCCCGGGACTCTCGGGGATACGCAGTATTTT	CASSPPGTLGDTQYF
TRBV18	TRBJ2-3	NA	NA	TGTGCCAGCTCACCCCGGTCCCGCAGCACAGATACGCAGTATTTT	CASSPRSRSTDTQYF
TRBV28	TRBJ1-2	once	NA	TGTGCCAGCAGCCAGGTGGCAGTTAACTATGGCTACACCTTC	CASSQVAVNYGYTF
TRBV5-6	TRBJ2-5	NA	NA	TGTGCCAGCAGCTTGGTAGGGGCCCAAGAGACCCAGTACTTC	CASSLVGAQETQYF
TRBV11-3	TRBJ2-3	NA	TRBD2	TGTGCCAGCAGATGGACTAGCGGGGGCCTCACAGATACGCAGTATTTT	CASRWTSGGLTDTQYF
TRBV16	TRBJ1-5	once	NA	TGTGCCAGCAGCCAATCACCGGGAAGTCAGCCCCAGCATTTT	CASSQSPGSQPQHF
TRBV27	TRBJ2-1	NA	NA	TGTGCCAGCAGTTTATCGATCGCGGGGGCTCTTAGTGAGCAGTTCTTC	CASSLSIAGALSEQFF
TRBV6-5	TRBJ1-2	NA	TRBD1	TGTGCCAGCAGGCGGGACAGGGGTAACTATGGCTACACCTTC	CASRRDRGNYGYTF
TRBV15	TRBJ2-7	NA	TRBD2	TGTGCCACCAGCAGAGATGTAGCGGGGGTGCAGTACTTC	CATSRDVAGVQYF
TRBV18	TRBJ2-3	NA	TRBD2	TGTGCCAGCATCCGACTAGCGGCAGATACGCAGTATTTT	CASIRLAADTQYF
TRBV15	TRBJ1-4	NA	NA	TGTGCCACCAGCAGAGTACCCTCCCGACAGCCTAATGAAAAACTGTTTTTT	CATSRVPSRQPNEKLFF
TRBV29-1	TRBJ2-2	NA	TRBD1	TGCAGCGTCAACAGGGGTCCCGGGGAGCTGTTTTTT	CSVNRGPGELFF
TRBV2	TRBJ2-7	NA	TRBD2	TGTGCCAGCGAGCGGGGGGGCGTATACGAGCAGTACTTC	CASERGGVYEQYF
TRBV12-3/TRBV12-4	TRBJ2-1	NA	NA	TGTGCCAGCGCGGTTTACAATGAGCAGTTCTTC	CASAVYNEQFF
TRBV6-2/TRBV6-3	TRBJ1-1	once	NA	TGTGCCAGCAGTTCACAGGGGAACACTGAAGCTTTCTTT	CASSSQGNTEAFF
TRBV4-3	TRBJ1-6	few	NA	TGCGCCAGCAGCCAATCACCAGACGGAGATAATTCACCCCTCCACTTT	CASSQSPDGDNSPLHF
TRBV5-5	TRBJ1-5	once	TRBD1	TGTGCCAGCAGCCGGGGGACAGGGGACTTAAATCAGCCCCAGCATTTT	CASSRGTGDLNQPQHF
TRBV24-1	TRBJ2-6	NA	NA	TGTGCCACCACGTATTTTTGCCACAGTACCTCTGGGGCCAACGTCCTGACTTTC	CATTYFCHSTSGANVLTF
TRBV19	TRBJ2-1	NA	NA	TGTGCCAGTAGTACTGCCCTAACCGTCCCCTACAATGAGCAGTTCTTC	CASSTALTVPYNEQFF
TRBV27	TRBJ1-1	NA	NA	TGTGCCAGCAGTTCTTTCGTCAACACTGAAGCTTTCTTT	CASSSFVNTEAFF
TRBV29-1	TRBJ2-7	NA	NA	TGCAGCGTCCAAATGGGGGGGGCGCTTCCCTACGAGCAGTACTTC	CSVQMGGALPYEQYF
TRBV19	TRBJ1-5	once	NA	TGTGCCAGTAGTATTAGTTTGGGCAGGCCTAAACAGCCCCAGCATTTT	CASSISLGRPKQPQHF
TRBV28	TRBJ2-7	NA	NA	TGTGCCAGCAGTAGCGGGTTGGGCGAGCAGTACTTC	CASSSGLGEQYF
TRBV28	TRBJ1-1	NA	NA	TGTGCCAGCAGTTTATTACCCCCGGGGCGGGGCTATGGAAACACTGAAGCTTTCTTT	CASSLLPPGRGYGNTEAFF
TRBV7-8	TRBJ1-1	NA	NA	TGTGCCAGCAGCCGACAGTTCACTGAAGCTTTCTTT	CASSRQFTEAFF
TRBV9	TRBJ2-1	NA	NA	TGTGCCAGCCGGGGGACGGGAAGGAATGAGCAGTTCTTC	CASRGTGRNEQFF
TRBV6-6	TRBJ1-2	NA	NA	TGTGCCAGCAAACCCACGGAGAGTGGCTACACCTTC	CASKPTESGYTF
TRBV30	TRBJ1-5	NA	TRBD1	TGTGCAGTGGACAGGGAAGCGGGACAGCCCCAGCATTTT	CAVDREAGQPQHF
TRBV12-5	TRBJ2-1	NA	NA	TGTGCTAGTGGTTTGGTAAGTCAGGGTGGCGGTGAGCAGTTCTTC	CASGLVSQGGGEQFF
TRBV6-5	TRBJ1-5	NA	NA	TGTGCCAGCAGTACAGGGTGGGGTGTAGGGCCCCAGCATTTT	CASSTGWGVGPQHF
TRBV5-1	TRBJ2-3	NA	TRBD2	TGCGCCAGCAGCTTGGAGCGGGGTACAGATACGCAGTATTTT	CASSLERGTDTQYF
TRBV7-3	TRBJ1-2	once	NA	TGTGCCAGCAGCTACCACAGGGCTTCCAACTATGGCTACACCTTC	CASSYHRASNYGYTF